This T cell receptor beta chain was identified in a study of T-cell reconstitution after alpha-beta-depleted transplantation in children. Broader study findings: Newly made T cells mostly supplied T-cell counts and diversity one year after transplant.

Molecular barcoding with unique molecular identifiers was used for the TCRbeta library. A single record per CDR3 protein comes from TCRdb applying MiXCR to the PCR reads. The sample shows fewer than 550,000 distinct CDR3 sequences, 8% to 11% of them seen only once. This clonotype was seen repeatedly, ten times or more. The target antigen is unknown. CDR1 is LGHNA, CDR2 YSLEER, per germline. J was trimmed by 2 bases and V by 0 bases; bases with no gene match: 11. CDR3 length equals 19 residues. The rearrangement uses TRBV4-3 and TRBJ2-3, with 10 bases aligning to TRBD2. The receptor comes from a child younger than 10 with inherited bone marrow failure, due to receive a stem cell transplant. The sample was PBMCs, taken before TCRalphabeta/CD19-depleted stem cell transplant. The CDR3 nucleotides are TGCGCCAGCAGCCAAGACGACAGGACTAGCGGCTCTTTCACAGATACGCAGTATTTT. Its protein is CASSQDDRTSGSFTDTQYF.